These T cell receptor beta chains were read from a single sample in a study of T cell responses to AZD1222 COVID-19 vaccine. Sequenced by immunoSEQ multiplex PCR; TCRdb stores in-frame clones only, minus some. The data hold 80,000 to 100,000 clones, with around 84% observed a single time. Source: peripheral blood, taken 28 days after the second AZD1222 dose. The origin of the receptors is an adult who received the AZD1222 COVID-19 vaccine. Each CDR3 is given with its conserved first and last residue. The order of the fields is D gene, V gene, J gene, clone size, CDR3 DNA, CDR3 protein. A D gene is named only where the DNA matches it firmly. Not all rows give a size; the values are once, few, many and, for expanded clones, a class.

d_gene: TRBD1; v_gene: TRBV30; j_gene: TRBJ1-1; abundance: NA; CDR3nt: TGTGCCTCAAAGGGACAGGGAGGCACTGAAGCTTTCTTT; CDR3aa: CASKGQGGTEAFF
d_gene: TRBD1; v_gene: TRBV7-2; j_gene: TRBJ1-5; abundance: NA; CDR3nt: TGTGCCAGCAGCTCCCCGGGACAGGGTGATCAGCCCCAGCATTTT; CDR3aa: CASSSPGQGDQPQHF
d_gene: NA; v_gene: TRBV2; j_gene: TRBJ2-1; abundance: NA; CDR3nt: TGTGCCAGCGAGGGGGGGAGCTCCTACAATGAGCAGTTCTTC; CDR3aa: CASEGGSSYNEQFF
d_gene: TRBD1; v_gene: TRBV30; j_gene: TRBJ1-6; abundance: NA; CDR3nt: TGTGCCTGGAGCCGGGACAGGGGGCTGGCGGTGGCCCTCCACTTT; CDR3aa: CAWSRDRGLAVALHF
d_gene: NA; v_gene: TRBV12-3/TRBV12-4; j_gene: TRBJ1-5; abundance: few; CDR3nt: TGTGCCAGCAGTTTTTCGGGTCGGGCCCAGCATTTT; CDR3aa: CASSFSGRAQHF
d_gene: TRBD1; v_gene: TRBV5-5; j_gene: TRBJ1-6; abundance: NA; CDR3nt: TGTGCCAGCAGGGACCCGGGACAGGGTAATTCACCCCTCCACTTT; CDR3aa: CASRDPGQGNSPLHF
d_gene: NA; v_gene: TRBV11-2; j_gene: TRBJ2-7; abundance: NA; CDR3nt: TGTGCCAGCAGCTTTACAGAGGCCACCTACGAGCAGTACTTC; CDR3aa: CASSFTEATYEQYF
d_gene: NA; v_gene: TRBV5-1; j_gene: TRBJ1-1; abundance: NA; CDR3nt: TGCGCCAGCAGCTCCCATCAGACAGCGGGGAACACTGAAGCTTTCTTT; CDR3aa: CASSSHQTAGNTEAFF
d_gene: NA; v_gene: TRBV10-3; j_gene: TRBJ2-5; abundance: NA; CDR3nt: TGTGCCATCAGTGAGGGGCAAGAGACCCAGTACTTC; CDR3aa: CAISEGQETQYF
d_gene: NA; v_gene: TRBV6-5; j_gene: TRBJ2-3; abundance: few; CDR3nt: TGTGCCAGCAGTCCTCGCTCGGGCAGCACAGATACGCAGTATTTT; CDR3aa: CASSPRSGSTDTQYF
d_gene: NA; v_gene: TRBV10-3; j_gene: TRBJ1-2; abundance: NA; CDR3nt: TGTGCCATCACCTCGATGGGGGAAGGTGGCTACACCTTC; CDR3aa: CAITSMGEGGYTF
d_gene: TRBD2; v_gene: TRBV6-5; j_gene: TRBJ2-7; abundance: NA; CDR3nt: TGTGCCACCCTCGGAGCGGGGGGGCCTTCCTACGAGCAGTACTTC; CDR3aa: CATLGAGGPSYEQYF
d_gene: NA; v_gene: TRBV1; j_gene: TRBJ1-2; abundance: NA; CDR3nt: TGCACCAGCAGCCACCAGACTCTACCATATGGCTACACCTTC; CDR3aa: CTSSHQTLPYGYTF
d_gene: TRBD1; v_gene: TRBV28; j_gene: TRBJ2-3; abundance: once; CDR3nt: TGTGCCAGCAGTTTCGGACAGGGGAAGGGAGATACGCAGTATTTT; CDR3aa: CASSFGQGKGDTQYF
d_gene: NA; v_gene: TRBV6-1; j_gene: TRBJ1-1; abundance: NA; CDR3nt: TGTGCCAGCAGTGAAGCTCTGCGCCGGGCAAACACTGAAGCTTTCTTT; CDR3aa: CASSEALRRANTEAFF
d_gene: NA; v_gene: TRBV27; j_gene: TRBJ2-7; abundance: once; CDR3nt: TGTGCCAGCAGTTTAGAAGGGTACTCCTACGAGCAGTACTTC; CDR3aa: CASSLEGYSYEQYF
d_gene: NA; v_gene: TRBV10-1; j_gene: TRBJ2-2; abundance: once; CDR3nt: TGCGCCAGCAGTGAGTCGTGGGACAACACCGGGGAGCTGTTTTTT; CDR3aa: CASSESWDNTGELFF
d_gene: TRBD2; v_gene: TRBV7-2; j_gene: TRBJ2-1; abundance: NA; CDR3nt: TGTGCCAGCAGCTTAGTCGGGGGGGCCTATGAGCAGTTCTTC; CDR3aa: CASSLVGGAYEQFF
d_gene: TRBD1; v_gene: TRBV19; j_gene: TRBJ1-5; abundance: NA; CDR3nt: TGTGCCACCGGGACAGGGATGGGCAATCAGCCCCAGCATTTT; CDR3aa: CATGTGMGNQPQHF
d_gene: TRBD2; v_gene: TRBV2; j_gene: TRBJ2-1; abundance: NA; CDR3nt: TGTGCCAGCCGCCAGGGCGGGGGGTCGATTGAGCAGTTCTTC; CDR3aa: CASRQGGGSIEQFF
d_gene: NA; v_gene: TRBV19; j_gene: TRBJ2-6; abundance: many; CDR3nt: TGTGCCAGTAGTTTCAGGGTCTCTGGGGCCAACGTCCTGACTTTC; CDR3aa: CASSFRVSGANVLTF
d_gene: TRBD1; v_gene: TRBV6-5; j_gene: TRBJ2-7; abundance: once; CDR3nt: TGTGCCAGCAGTCTACAGGGACAGGAACCCTACGAGCAGTACTTC; CDR3aa: CASSLQGQEPYEQYF
d_gene: TRBD2; v_gene: TRBV6-5; j_gene: TRBJ2-1; abundance: NA; CDR3nt: TGTGCCAGCAGGCCTAGCGGGGGGATATACAATGAGCAGTTCTTC; CDR3aa: CASRPSGGIYNEQFF
d_gene: NA; v_gene: TRBV18; j_gene: TRBJ2-7; abundance: NA; CDR3nt: TGTGCCAGCTCACCACCGAGCGACCGAGGGGCCGAGCAGTACTTC; CDR3aa: CASSPPSDRGAEQYF
d_gene: NA; v_gene: TRBV3-1/TRBV3-2; j_gene: TRBJ2-3; abundance: once; CDR3nt: TGTGCCAGCAGCCAACCCCCAGGCAGGGCAAAAGATACGCAGTATTTT; CDR3aa: CASSQPPGRAKDTQYF
d_gene: NA; v_gene: TRBV4-2; j_gene: TRBJ1-3; abundance: NA; CDR3nt: TGTGCCAGCAGCCAAGGGGCCGGGGCAGCCTCTGGAAACACCATATATTTT; CDR3aa: CASSQGAGAASGNTIYF
d_gene: TRBD1; v_gene: TRBV6-5; j_gene: TRBJ1-2; abundance: NA; CDR3nt: TGTGCCAGCAGACCTACAGGGGGCGGAGTAGGCTACACCTTC; CDR3aa: CASRPTGGGVGYTF
d_gene: NA; v_gene: TRBV18; j_gene: TRBJ2-1; abundance: NA; CDR3nt: TGTGCCAGCTCACCAGGGGACCGCAACTACAATGAGCAGTTCTTC; CDR3aa: CASSPGDRNYNEQFF
d_gene: TRBD2; v_gene: TRBV27; j_gene: TRBJ2-1; abundance: NA; CDR3nt: TGTGCCAGCAGTTTTGGGACTAGCGGTTACAATGAGCAGTTCTTC; CDR3aa: CASSFGTSGYNEQFF
d_gene: NA; v_gene: TRBV28; j_gene: TRBJ2-1; abundance: NA; CDR3nt: TGTGCCAGCAGCCTAACAGAGCCCAACCTCAATGAGCAGTTCTTC; CDR3aa: CASSLTEPNLNEQFF
d_gene: TRBD1; v_gene: TRBV30; j_gene: TRBJ1-2; abundance: NA; CDR3nt: TGTGCCTGGAGTCGAGACACAGGGGGCGCAAACCGTGGCTACACCTTC; CDR3aa: CAWSRDTGGANRGYTF
d_gene: NA; v_gene: TRBV19; j_gene: TRBJ2-3; abundance: NA; CDR3nt: TGTGCCAGTAGTTCTGGACAGCCGTCAGGTACGCAGTATTTT; CDR3aa: CASSSGQPSGTQYF
d_gene: NA; v_gene: TRBV30; j_gene: TRBJ2-1; abundance: NA; CDR3nt: TGTGCCTGGAAGGATAGGCGAGGACTACGAGCTTACAATGAGCAGTTCTTC; CDR3aa: CAWKDRRGLRAYNEQFF
d_gene: TRBD2; v_gene: TRBV7-9; j_gene: TRBJ2-4; abundance: NA; CDR3nt: TGTGCCAGCAGCAGAAGCGGGGAGGCCAAAAACATTCAGTACTTC; CDR3aa: CASSRSGEAKNIQYF
d_gene: TRBD2; v_gene: TRBV7-9; j_gene: TRBJ2-2; abundance: NA; CDR3nt: TGTGCCAGCAGCCGGACTAGCGGATCGAACACCGGGGAGCTGTTTTTT; CDR3aa: CASSRTSGSNTGELFF
d_gene: NA; v_gene: TRBV27; j_gene: TRBJ2-7; abundance: NA; CDR3nt: TGTGCCAGCAGGCCCCACGGGGACTACGAGCAGTACTTC; CDR3aa: CASRPHGDYEQYF
d_gene: NA; v_gene: TRBV7-6; j_gene: TRBJ2-2; abundance: NA; CDR3nt: TGTGCCAGCAGCTCCGGGGGCGGGACCCCGAGGAGCACCGGGGAGCTGTTTTTT; CDR3aa: CASSSGGGTPRSTGELFF
d_gene: NA; v_gene: TRBV5-1; j_gene: TRBJ2-3; abundance: NA; CDR3nt: TGCGCCAGCAGCTTCGGGCAGGGCTTCACAGATACGCAGTATTTT; CDR3aa: CASSFGQGFTDTQYF
d_gene: NA; v_gene: TRBV28; j_gene: TRBJ2-2; abundance: NA; CDR3nt: TGTGCCAGCAGTCCACTTAAAAGGACCACCGTCGGCGGGGAGCTGTTTTTT; CDR3aa: CASSPLKRTTVGGELFF